This T cell receptor beta chain was found in a study of cytomegalovirus exposure and HLA in healthy donors. Study as a whole: The 100 to 150 validation repertoires matched the 666 first-cohort repertoires in platform, a later analysis reported.

Generated by immunoSEQ multiplex PCR, the TCRdb table keeps only in-frame clones and is missing some. This sample carries around 120,000 clones, over 85% of them seen once, and the ten largest clones take approximately 2%. Separate from the roughly 610-subject first cohort, the 120-subject validation cohort was the one that the donors belonged to. The receptor was derived from a woman aged 18 to 35 in good health and CMV-seronegative. The specimen sequenced was PBMCs.

CDR3 sequence reads: CASSPPRGRNTEAFF. The CDR3, as DNA: TGTGCCAGCAGCCCCCCCAGGGGGCGGAACACTGAAGCTTTCTTT. The chain combines TRBV7-2 with TRBJ1-1; the match to TRBD1 covers 8 bases. This CDR3 contains 15 residues. Unmatched junction bases numbered 6, after V lost 5 bases and J lost 1 base. Germline V gene data show CDR1 as SGHTA and CDR2 as FQGNSA.